Sequencing of this TCR beta chain was carried out in a study of technical replicates of blood from a handful of donors. Repertoires were generated with immunoSEQ multiplex PCR, while TCRdb's copy carries only in-frame clones and drops some. The data contain under 100,000 clones, 80% to 90% of them singletons. The CDR3 loop spans 11 amino acids. V trimming: 4 bases; J trimming: 5 bases; junction bases outside the gene matches: 0. Germline loops: CDR1 DFQATT, CDR2 SNEGSKA (reference sequence). In the case of this clone: The sample has other DNA sequences that encode this CDR3 too.

This chain uses TRBV20-1 with TRBJ2-5; 8 nucleotides line up with TRBD2. Sequenced: PBMCs. The sequence was collected from a human donor in good health. Some clones in this sample may be carry-over from other donors' samples. The CDR3 DNA follows: TGCAGTGCTACTAGCGGGGAGACCCAGTACTTC. Its translation is CSATSGETQYF.